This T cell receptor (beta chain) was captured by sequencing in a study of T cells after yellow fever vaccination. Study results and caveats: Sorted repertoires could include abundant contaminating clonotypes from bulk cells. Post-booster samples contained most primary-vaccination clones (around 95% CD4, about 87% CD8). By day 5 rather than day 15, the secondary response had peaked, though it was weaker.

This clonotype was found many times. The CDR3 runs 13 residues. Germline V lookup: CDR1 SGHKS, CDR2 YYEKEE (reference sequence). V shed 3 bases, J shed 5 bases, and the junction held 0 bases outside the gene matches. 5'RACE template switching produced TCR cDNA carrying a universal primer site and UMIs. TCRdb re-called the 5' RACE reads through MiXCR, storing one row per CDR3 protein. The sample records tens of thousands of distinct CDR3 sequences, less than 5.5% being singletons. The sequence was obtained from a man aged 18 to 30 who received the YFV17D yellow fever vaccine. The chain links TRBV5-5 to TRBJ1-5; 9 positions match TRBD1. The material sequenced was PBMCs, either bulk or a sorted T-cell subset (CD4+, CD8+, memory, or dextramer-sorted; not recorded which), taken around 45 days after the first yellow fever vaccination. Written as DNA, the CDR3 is TGTGCCAGCAGCTGGACAGGGGATCAGCCCCAGCATTTT. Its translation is CASSWTGDQPQHF.